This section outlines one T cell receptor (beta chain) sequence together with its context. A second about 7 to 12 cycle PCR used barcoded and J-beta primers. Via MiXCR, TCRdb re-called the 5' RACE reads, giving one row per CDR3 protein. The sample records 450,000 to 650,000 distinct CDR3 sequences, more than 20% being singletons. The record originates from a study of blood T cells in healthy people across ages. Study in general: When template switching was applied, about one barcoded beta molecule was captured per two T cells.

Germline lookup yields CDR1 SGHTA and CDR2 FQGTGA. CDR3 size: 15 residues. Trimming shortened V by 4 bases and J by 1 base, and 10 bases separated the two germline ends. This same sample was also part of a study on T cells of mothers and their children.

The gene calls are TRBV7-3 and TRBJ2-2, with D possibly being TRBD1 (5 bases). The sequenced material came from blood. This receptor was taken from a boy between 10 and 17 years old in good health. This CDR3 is CASSYPQGNTGELFF. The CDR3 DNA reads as TGTGCCAGCAGCTACCCCCAGGGGAACACCGGGGAGCTGTTTTTT.